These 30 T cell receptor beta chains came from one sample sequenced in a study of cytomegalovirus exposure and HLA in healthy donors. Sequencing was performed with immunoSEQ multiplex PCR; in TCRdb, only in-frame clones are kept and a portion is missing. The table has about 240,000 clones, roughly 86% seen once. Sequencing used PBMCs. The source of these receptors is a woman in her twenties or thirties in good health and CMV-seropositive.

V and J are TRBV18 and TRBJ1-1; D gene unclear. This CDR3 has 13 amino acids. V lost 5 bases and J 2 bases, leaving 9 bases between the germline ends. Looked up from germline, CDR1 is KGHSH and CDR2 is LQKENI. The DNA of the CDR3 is TGTGCCAGCTCATACGGGAGTAACACTGAAGCTTTCTTT. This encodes CASSYGSNTEAFF.

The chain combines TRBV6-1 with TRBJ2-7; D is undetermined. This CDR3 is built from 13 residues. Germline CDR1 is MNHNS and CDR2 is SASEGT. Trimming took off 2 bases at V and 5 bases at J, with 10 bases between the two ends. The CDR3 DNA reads TGTGCCAGCAGTGAATTCTTACGAGACGAGCAGTACTTC. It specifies CASSEFLRDEQYF.

CDR3 sequence: CASRGLNNSNQPQHF. For the CDR3, the DNA is TGTGCCAGCAGAGGACTCAACAATAGCAATCAGCCCCAGCATTTT. The chain joins TRBV2 to TRBJ1-5; D is unresolved. This CDR3 is 15 amino acids long. V shed 6 bases and J shed 0 bases, with 12 bases lying between them. Germline CDR1 and CDR2: SNHLY and FYNNEI.

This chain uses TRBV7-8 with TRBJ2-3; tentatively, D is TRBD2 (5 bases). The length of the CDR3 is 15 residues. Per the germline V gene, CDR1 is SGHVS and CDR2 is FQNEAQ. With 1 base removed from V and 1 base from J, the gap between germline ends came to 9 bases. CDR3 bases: TGTGCCAGCAGCTTAGGAGGGATGGGCACAGATACGCAGTATTTT. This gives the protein CASSLGGMGTDTQYF.

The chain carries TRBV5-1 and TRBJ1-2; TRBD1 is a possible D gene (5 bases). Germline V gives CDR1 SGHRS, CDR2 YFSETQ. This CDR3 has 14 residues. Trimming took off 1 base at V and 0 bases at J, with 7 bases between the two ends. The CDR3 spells CASSLQTANYGYTF. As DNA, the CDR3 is TGCGCCAGCAGCTTGCAGACAGCTAACTATGGCTACACCTTC.

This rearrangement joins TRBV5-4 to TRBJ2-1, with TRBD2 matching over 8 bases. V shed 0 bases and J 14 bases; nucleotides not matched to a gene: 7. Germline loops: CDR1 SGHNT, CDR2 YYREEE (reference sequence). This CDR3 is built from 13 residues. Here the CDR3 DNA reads TGTGCCAGCAGCTTGGATAGGGCGGGAGGAGAGTTCTTC. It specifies CASSLDRAGGEFF.

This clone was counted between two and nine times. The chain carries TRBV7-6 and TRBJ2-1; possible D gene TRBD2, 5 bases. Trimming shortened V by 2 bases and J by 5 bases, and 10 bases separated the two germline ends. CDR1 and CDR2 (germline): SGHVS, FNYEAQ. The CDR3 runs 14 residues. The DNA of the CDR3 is TGTGCCAGCAGCTTACGCGGGCTGAACAATGAGCAGTTCTTC. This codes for CASSLRGLNNEQFF. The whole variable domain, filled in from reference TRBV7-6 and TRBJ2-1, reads GAGVSQSPRYKVTKRGQDVALRCDPISGHVSLYWYRQALGQGPEFLTYFNYEAQQDKSGLPNDRFSAERPEGSISTLTIQRTEQRDSAMYRCASSLRGLNNEQFFGPGTRLTVL.

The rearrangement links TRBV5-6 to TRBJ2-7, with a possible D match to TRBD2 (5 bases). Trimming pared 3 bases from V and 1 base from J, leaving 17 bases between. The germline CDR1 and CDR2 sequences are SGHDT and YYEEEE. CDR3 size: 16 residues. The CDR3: CASSSGSGFISYEQYF. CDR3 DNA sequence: TGTGCCAGCAGCTCGGGCTCGGGATTCATTTCCTACGAGCAGTACTTC.

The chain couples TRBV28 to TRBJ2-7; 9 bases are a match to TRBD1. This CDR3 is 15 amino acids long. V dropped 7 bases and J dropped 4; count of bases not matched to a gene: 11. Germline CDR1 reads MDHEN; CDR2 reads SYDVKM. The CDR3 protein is CASTPTGTGLYEQYF. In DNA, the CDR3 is TGTGCCAGCACCCCAACCGGGACAGGGCTTTACGAGCAGTACTTC.

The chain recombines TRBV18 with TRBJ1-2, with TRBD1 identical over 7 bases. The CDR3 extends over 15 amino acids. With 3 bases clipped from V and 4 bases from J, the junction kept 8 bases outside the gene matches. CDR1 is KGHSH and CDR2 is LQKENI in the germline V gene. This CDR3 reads CASSPQGQPIYGYTF. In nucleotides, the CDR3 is TGTGCCAGCTCACCTCAGGGACAGCCCATCTATGGCTACACCTTC.

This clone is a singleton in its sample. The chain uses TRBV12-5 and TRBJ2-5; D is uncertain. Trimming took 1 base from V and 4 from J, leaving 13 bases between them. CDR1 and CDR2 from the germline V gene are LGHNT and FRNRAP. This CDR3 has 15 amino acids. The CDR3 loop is CASGLDHLSGETQYF. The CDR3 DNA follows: TGTGCTAGTGGTTTGGACCACCTCAGTGGAGAGACCCAGTACTTC.

CDR3 region: CASSPDRIVTGELFF. DNA for the CDR3: TGTGCCAGCAGCCCCGACAGGATTGTCACCGGGGAGCTGTTTTTT. The rearrangement links TRBV11-2 to TRBJ2-2, with a tentative D call TRBD1 (6 bases). The CDR3 is 15 amino acids. Germline V gene sequence: CDR1 SGHAT, CDR2 FQNNGV. V lost 5 bases and J lost 4, with 14 bases in between.

The CDR3 protein is CASSFLRVGGFSNQPQHF. In nucleotides, the CDR3 is TGTGCCAGCAGTTTTTTGAGGGTAGGGGGCTTTAGCAATCAGCCCCAGCATTTT. The chain is built from TRBV28 and TRBJ1-5; 7 nucleotides match TRBD1. J gave up 0 bases and V 3 bases, and 11 bases lay outside the gene matches. The CDR3 length is 18 residues. From germline, CDR1 is MDHEN and CDR2 SYDVKM.

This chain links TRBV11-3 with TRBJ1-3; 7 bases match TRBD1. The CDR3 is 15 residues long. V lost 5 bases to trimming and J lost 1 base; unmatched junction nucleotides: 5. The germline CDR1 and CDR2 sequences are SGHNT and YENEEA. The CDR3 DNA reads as TGTGCCAGCAGCGCGCTACAGGGGTCTGGAAACACCATATATTTT. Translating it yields CASSALQGSGNTIYF. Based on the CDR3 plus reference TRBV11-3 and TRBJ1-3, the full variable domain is EAGVVQSPRYKIIEKKQPVAFWCNPISGHNTLYWYLQNLGQGPELLIRYENEEAVDDSQLPKDRFSAERLKGVDSTLKIQPAELGDSAVYLCASSALQGSGNTIYFGEGSWLTVV.

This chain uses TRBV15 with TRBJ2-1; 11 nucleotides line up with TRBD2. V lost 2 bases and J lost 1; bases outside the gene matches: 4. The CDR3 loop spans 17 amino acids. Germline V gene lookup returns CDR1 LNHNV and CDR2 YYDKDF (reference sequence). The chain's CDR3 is CATSRPGLAGSYNEQFF. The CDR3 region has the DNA TGTGCCACCAGCAGACCCGGACTAGCGGGTTCCTACAATGAGCAGTTCTTC.

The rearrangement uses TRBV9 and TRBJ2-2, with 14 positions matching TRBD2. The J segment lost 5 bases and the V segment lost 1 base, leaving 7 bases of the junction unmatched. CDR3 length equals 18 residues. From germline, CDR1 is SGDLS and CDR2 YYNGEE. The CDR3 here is CASSVTTSGRARTGELFF. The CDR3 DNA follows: TGTGCCAGCAGCGTAACGACTAGCGGGAGGGCCCGGACCGGGGAGCTGTTTTTT.

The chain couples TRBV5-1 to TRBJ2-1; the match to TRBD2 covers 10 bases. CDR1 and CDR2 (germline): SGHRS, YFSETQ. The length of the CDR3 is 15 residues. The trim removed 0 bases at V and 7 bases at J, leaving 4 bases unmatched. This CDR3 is CASSLVLAGENEQFF. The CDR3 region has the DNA TGCGCCAGCAGCTTGGTCCTAGCGGGAGAGAATGAGCAGTTCTTC.

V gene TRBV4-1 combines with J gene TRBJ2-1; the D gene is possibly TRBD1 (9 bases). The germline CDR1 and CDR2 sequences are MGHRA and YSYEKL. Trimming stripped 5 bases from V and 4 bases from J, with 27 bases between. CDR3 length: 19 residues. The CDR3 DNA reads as TGCGCCAGCAGCGGGGGGACAGGGAGGCTAGCGGGCCTATACAATGAGCAGTTCTTC. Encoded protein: CASSGGTGRLAGLYNEQFF.

This CDR3 is CASSPGQQQNYGYTF. CDR3 nucleotides: TGCGCCAGCAGCCCGGGACAACAGCAAAACTATGGCTACACCTTC. The genes are TRBV5-1 and TRBJ1-2; a possible D gene is TRBD1 (6 bases). Germline V gives CDR1 SGHRS, CDR2 YFSETQ. The CDR3 runs 15 residues. Deletions cut 4 bases from V and 2 bases from J, with 15 bases between.

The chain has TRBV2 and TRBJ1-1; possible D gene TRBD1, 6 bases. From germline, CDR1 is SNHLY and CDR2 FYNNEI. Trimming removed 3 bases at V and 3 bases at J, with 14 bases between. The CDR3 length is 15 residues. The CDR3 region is CASSEGAPLDTEAFF. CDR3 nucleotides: TGTGCCAGCAGTGAGGGGGCCCCGCTGGACACTGAAGCTTTCTTT.

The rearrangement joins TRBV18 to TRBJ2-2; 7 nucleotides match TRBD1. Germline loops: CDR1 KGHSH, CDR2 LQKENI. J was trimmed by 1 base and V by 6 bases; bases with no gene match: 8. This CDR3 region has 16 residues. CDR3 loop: CASSRDRDKNTGELFF. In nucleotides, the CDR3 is TGTGCCAGCTCGCGTGACAGGGATAAGAACACCGGGGAGCTGTTTTTT. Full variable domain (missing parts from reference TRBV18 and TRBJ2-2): NAGVMQNPRHLVRRRGQEARLRCSPMKGHSHVYWYRQLPEEGLKFMVYLQKENIIDESGMPKERFSAEFPKEGPSILRIQQVVRGDSAAYFCASSRDRDKNTGELFFGEGSRLTVL.

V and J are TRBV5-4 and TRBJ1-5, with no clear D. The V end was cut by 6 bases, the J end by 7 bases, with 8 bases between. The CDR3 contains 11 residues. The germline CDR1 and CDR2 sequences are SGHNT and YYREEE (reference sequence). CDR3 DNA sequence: TGTGCCAGCACCGGAGGGCAGCCCCAGCATTTT. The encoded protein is CASTGGQPQHF.

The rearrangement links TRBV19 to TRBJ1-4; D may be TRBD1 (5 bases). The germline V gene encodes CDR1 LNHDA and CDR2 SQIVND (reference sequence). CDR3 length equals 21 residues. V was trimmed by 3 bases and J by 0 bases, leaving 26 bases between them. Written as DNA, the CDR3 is TGTGCCAGTAGTATCACTGCATTGCCCGGGACTATGTTGGCAACTAATGAAAAACTGTTTTTT. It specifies CASSITALPGTMLATNEKLFF.

In nucleotides, the CDR3 is TGTGCCAGCAGCCGGAATAGCGGCACCATGAGCTCCTACAATGAGCAGTTCTTC. This translates into CASSRNSGTMSSYNEQFF. The rearrangement uses TRBV14 and TRBJ2-1, with D possibly TRBD2 on 6 matching bases. CDR3 length equals 18 residues. V lost 4 bases, J lost 0 bases, and 19 bases lay in between. CDR1 and CDR2 (germline): SGHDN, FVKESK.

The CDR3 DNA sequence: TGCGCCAGCAGCCAAGTTGGGCTAGCGGAATACAATGAGCAGTTCTTC. Protein: CASSQVGLAEYNEQFF. V usage is TRBV4-1 and J usage is TRBJ2-1; TRBD2 agrees at 7 bases. The junction had 7 bases not matched to a gene; V was cut back by 1 base and J by 4 bases. Germline V lookup: CDR1 MGHRA, CDR2 YSYEKL. CDR3 length: 16 residues.

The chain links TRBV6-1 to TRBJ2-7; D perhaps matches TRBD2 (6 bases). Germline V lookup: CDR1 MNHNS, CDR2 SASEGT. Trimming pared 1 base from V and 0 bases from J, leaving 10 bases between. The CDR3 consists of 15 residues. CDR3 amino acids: CASSEVAGSSYEQYF. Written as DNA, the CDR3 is TGTGCCAGCAGTGAAGTTGCGGGGAGCTCCTACGAGCAGTACTTC.

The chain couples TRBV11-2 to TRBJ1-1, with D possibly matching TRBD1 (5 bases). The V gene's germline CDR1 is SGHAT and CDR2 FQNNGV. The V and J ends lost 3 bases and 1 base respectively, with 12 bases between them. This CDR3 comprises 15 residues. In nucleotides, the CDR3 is TGTGCCAGCAGCTTGTACGACGGGGGGAACACTGAAGCTTTCTTT. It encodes CASSLYDGGNTEAFF.

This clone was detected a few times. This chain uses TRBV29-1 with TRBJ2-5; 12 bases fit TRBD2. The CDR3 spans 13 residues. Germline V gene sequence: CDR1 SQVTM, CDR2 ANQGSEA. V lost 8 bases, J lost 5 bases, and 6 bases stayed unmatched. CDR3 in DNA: TGCAGCTCGACTAGCGGGGGTTCGGAGACCCAGTACTTC. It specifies CSSTSGGSETQYF.

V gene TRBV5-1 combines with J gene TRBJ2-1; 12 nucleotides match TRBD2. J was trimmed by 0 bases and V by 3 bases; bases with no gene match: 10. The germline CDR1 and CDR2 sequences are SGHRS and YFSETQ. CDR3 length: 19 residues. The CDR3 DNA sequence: TGCGCCAGCAGCTGGTCGACTAGCGGGGGTTTTAGCTCCTACAATGAGCAGTTCTTC. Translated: CASSWSTSGGFSSYNEQFF.

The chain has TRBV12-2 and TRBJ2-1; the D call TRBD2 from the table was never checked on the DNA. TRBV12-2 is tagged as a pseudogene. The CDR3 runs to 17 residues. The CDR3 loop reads CASRLGAVAGVSHEQFF. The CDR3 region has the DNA TGTGCAAGTCGCTTAGGCGCCGTAGCGGGAGTGTCCCATGAGCAGTTCTTC.